Sequencing of this T cell receptor beta chain was carried out in a study of tissue T cells after allogeneic stem cell transplantation. Specified time point: mouse harvest day 7 after allogeneic transplant. Each mouse received 10^7 T-cell-depleted marrow cells plus 10^6 splenic CD5+ T cells by tail vein. This mouse GVHD model was MHC-mismatched B6 to BALB/c, profiled day 7 or 14. Libraries were prepared by immunoSEQ multiplex PCR; TCRdb keeps only in-frame clonotypes and omits some of them. This sample has around 7,000 clones; approximately 52% occur once, and the top ten carry less than 15%. This clone appeared a few times. Its antigen is not known. Mouse gene names apply. The read ends 1 residue before the CDR3 terminus; that terminus is restored from the germline J gene. General observations from the study: Anatomically similar tissues had similar TCR repertoires within each patient. The study did not identify alloreactive or antigen-specific tissue TCRs, and some clones might be persisting host cells.

The CDR3 totals 15 residues. Germline V gene lookup returns CDR1 SNHLY and CDR2 FYNGKV (reference sequence). V lost 1 base and J lost 3; bases outside the gene matches: 1. The clonotype comes from a female BALB/c mouse given C57BL/6 T cells with graft-versus-host disease after an allogeneic hematopoietic cell transplant. The rearrangement links TRBV3 to TRBJ2-1; 9 bases align to TRBD2. The sequenced sample consisted of lymph node tissue. Here the CDR3 reads CASSLGLGAYAEQFF. The CDR3 bases that were read are TGTGCCAGCAGCTTAGGACTGGGGGCCTATGCTGAGCAGTTC.